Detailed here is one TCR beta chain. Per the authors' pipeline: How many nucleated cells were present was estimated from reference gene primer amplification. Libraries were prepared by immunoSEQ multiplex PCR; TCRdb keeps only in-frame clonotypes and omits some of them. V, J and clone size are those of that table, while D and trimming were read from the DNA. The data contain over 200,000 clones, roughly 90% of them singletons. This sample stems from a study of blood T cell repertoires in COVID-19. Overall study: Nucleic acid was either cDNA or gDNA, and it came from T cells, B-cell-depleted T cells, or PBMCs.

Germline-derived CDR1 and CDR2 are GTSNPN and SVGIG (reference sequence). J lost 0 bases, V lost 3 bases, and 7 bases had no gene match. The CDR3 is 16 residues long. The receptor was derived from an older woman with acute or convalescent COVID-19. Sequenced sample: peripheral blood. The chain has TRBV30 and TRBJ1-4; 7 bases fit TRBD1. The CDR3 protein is CAWRDPTGATNEKLFF. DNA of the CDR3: TGTGCCTGGAGGGATCCCACAGGGGCAACTAATGAAAAACTGTTTTTT.